Sample share makes the clone carrying this T cell receptor beta chain large. This CDR3 is 11 amino acids long. Trimming left V 6 bases short and J 14 bases short, with 14 bases between. From germline, CDR1 is MDHEN and CDR2 SYDVKM. These data belong to a study of control samples from healthy donors and cancer patients. TCRdb's table, derived via immunoSEQ multiplex PCR, lists solely in-frame clones and lacks some. The table has about 50,000 clones, less than 95% seen once. The sequenced sample was blood. The rearrangement joins TRBV28 to TRBJ2-1; D is unresolved. The source of this sequence is a man in his thirties or forties in good health. As DNA, the CDR3 is TGTGCCAGCAGCCCCAGTCAGGAAGAGTTCTTC. Its translation: CASSPSQEEFF.